The TCR beta chain described here comes from a study of vaccination effects on CD4 cells after COVID-19. This clone has just a few counts. The antigen is unknown. Viral peptide pools were used in the ViraFEST assay to expand antigen-specific CD4+ T cells, and sequencing came afterward. Scientists isolated CD4+ T cells after a roughly ten-day culture period ended. In the vaccine recipients, nucleocapsid antibodies were negative and there was no prior SARS-CoV-2 infection. Half the medium was replaced with IL-2 medium on days 3 and 7. Produced via immunoSEQ multiplex PCR; TCRdb's table is partial and in-frame only. This sample yields about 55,000 clones, of which roughly 70% are seen a single time; about 16% belongs to the top ten. The study, taken as a whole, reports: The study dataset contains few convalescent patients and includes no early post-infection timepoints. Clones induced by infection and by vaccine showed marked clonal contraction late after vaccination.

Per the germline V gene, CDR1 is LGHDT and CDR2 is YNNKEL (reference sequence). CDR3 length: 14 amino acids. With V trimmed by 6 bases and J by 6 bases, 4 bases remained unmatched. The V and J genes are TRBV3-1 (or the pseudogene TRBV3-2) and TRBJ1-6; 8 bases map to TRBD1. This sequence originates from a human donor who received a COVID-19 vaccine. The sample was CD4+ T cells from PBMCs cultured with SARS-CoV-2 spike peptides, taken before COVID-19 vaccination. The CDR3 DNA reads TGTGCCAGCAGTTCGCAGGGGGCTAATTCACCCCTCCACTTT. This translates into CASSSQGANSPLHF.